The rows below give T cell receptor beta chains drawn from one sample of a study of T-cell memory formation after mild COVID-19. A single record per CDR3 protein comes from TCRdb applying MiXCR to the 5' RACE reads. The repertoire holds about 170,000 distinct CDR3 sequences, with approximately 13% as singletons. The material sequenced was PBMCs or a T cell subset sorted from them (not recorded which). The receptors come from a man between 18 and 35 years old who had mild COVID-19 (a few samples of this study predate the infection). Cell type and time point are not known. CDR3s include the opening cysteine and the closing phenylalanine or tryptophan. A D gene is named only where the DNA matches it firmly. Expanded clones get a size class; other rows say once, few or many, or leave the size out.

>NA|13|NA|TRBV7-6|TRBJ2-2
TGTGCCAGCAGCTCAGGTGTCACCGGGGAGCTGTTTTTT
CASSSGVTGELFF
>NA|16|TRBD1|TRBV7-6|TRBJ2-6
TGTGCCAGCAGCCCGGACAGGGCCTCTGGGGCCAACGTCCTGACTTTC
CASSPDRASGANVLTF
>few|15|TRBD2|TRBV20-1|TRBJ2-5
TGCAGTGCTAGAGATCCTGCGGGAGCTCAGGAGACCCAGTACTTC
CSARDPAGAQETQYF
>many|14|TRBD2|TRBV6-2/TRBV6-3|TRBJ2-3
TGTGCCAGCAGGACTAGCGGGAGCACAGATACGCAGTATTTT
CASRTSGSTDTQYF
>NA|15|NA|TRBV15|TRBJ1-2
TGTGCCACCAGCAGAGGGGAAGGCCTCGTCGTTGGCTACACCTTC
CATSRGEGLVVGYTF
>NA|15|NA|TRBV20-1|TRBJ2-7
TGCAGTGCTACAGACCCGGGACGCGTCAACTACGAGCAGTACTTC
CSATDPGRVNYEQYF
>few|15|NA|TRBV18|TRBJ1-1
TGTGCCAGCTCACCACAAGGGGAACCCCACACTGAAGCTTTCTTT
CASSPQGEPHTEAFF
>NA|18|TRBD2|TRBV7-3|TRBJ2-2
TGTGCCAGCAGCTTAAAGGCTAGCGGGGGACCGAACACCGGGGAGCTGTTTTTT
CASSLKASGGPNTGELFF
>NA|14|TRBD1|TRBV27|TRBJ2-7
TGTGCCAGCAGGGGACAGGGCCGACCCTACGAGCAGTACTTC
CASRGQGRPYEQYF
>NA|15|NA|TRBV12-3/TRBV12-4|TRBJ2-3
TGTGCCAGCAGTTTAGGTGACTTCAGCACAGATACGCAGTATTTT
CASSLGDFSTDTQYF
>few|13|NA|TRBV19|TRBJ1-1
TGTGCCAGTAGTATGACGGGGATCACTGAAGCTTTCTTT
CASSMTGITEAFF
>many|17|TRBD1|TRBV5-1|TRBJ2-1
TGCGCCAGCAGCGTCCAAAGCACCGGGACAGGGGGGAATGAGCAGTTCTTC
CASSVQSTGTGGNEQFF
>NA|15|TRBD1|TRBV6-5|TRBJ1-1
TGTGCCAGCAGTTACTCTTCGACAGGGCTCACTGAAGCTTTCTTT
CASSYSSTGLTEAFF
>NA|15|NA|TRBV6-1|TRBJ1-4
TGTGCCAGCAGTGGTAATTGGGGATCGGATGAAAAACTGTTTTTT
CASSGNWGSDEKLFF
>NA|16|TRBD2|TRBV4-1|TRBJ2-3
TGCGCCAGCAGCCCCGGACTAGCCAGATTAAAGGATACGCAGTATTTT
CASSPGLARLKDTQYF
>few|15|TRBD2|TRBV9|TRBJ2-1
TGTGCCAGCAGCGTAGCTAGCGGGGGGTCCCGTGGGCAGTTCTTC
CASSVASGGSRGQFF
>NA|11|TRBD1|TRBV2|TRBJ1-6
TGTGCCAGCAGTGACACAGGGGGCCTCCACTTT
CASSDTGGLHF
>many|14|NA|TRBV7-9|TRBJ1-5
TGTGCCAGCAGCTTGTTGGGGAGCAATCAGCCCCAGCATTTT
CASSLLGSNQPQHF
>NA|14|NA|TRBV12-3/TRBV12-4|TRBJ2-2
TGTGCCAGCAGTTCTGCGGCGAACACCGGGGAGCTGTTTTTT
CASSSAANTGELFF
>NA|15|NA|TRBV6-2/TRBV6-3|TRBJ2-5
TGTGCCAGCAGTTGGCGGGGGCCCAACCAAGAGACCCAGTACTTC
CASSWRGPNQETQYF
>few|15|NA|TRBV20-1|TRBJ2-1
TGCAGTGCTAGTGAGGGGGGGCGGTCCTACAATGAGCAGTTCTTC
CSASEGGRSYNEQFF
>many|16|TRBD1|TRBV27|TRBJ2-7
TGTGCCAGCAGTTTCACCGGACAGGGACTTTTCTACGAGCAGTACTTC
CASSFTGQGLFYEQYF
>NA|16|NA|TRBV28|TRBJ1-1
TGTGCCAGCAGTTACTTAACCGTTTTGTCAGACACTGAAGCTTTCTTT
CASSYLTVLSDTEAFF
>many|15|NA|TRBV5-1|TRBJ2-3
TGCGCCAGCAGCTCTCGGGACCGAGGGACAGATACGCAGTATTTT
CASSSRDRGTDTQYF
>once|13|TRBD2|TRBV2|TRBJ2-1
TGTGCCAGCAAGCGGGGGACTGACAGTGAGCAGTTCTTC
CASKRGTDSEQFF
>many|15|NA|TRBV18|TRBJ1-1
TGTGCCAGCTCAACTACAGGGATCGGAAACACTGAAGCTTTCTTT
CASSTTGIGNTEAFF
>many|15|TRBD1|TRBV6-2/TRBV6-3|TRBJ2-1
TGTGCCAGCAGTTCGGGACAGGCCCCTGACAATGAGCAGTTCTTC
CASSSGQAPDNEQFF
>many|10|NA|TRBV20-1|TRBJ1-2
TGCAGTGCGGGCGGGGTAGGCTACACCTTC
CSAGGVGYTF
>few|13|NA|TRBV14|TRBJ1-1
TGTGCCAGCACCCAGGGGTGGTCGACTGAAGCTTTCTTT
CASTQGWSTEAFF
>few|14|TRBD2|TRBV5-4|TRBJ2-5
TGTGCCAGCAGCTTGCTTGGGCGGGAGGAGACCCAGTACTTC
CASSLLGREETQYF
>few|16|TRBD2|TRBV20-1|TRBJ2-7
TGCAGTGCTAGAGACCCGCGACTAGCGGGGCCGGGCGAGCAGTACTTC
CSARDPRLAGPGEQYF
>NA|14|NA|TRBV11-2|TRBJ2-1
TGTGCCACCTCGCCCGAGATCTTAGGGAATGAGCAGTTCTTC
CATSPEILGNEQFF
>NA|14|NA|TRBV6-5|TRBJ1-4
TGTGCCAGCAGTATCTCCATCAGGGTGGAAAAACTGTTTTTT
CASSISIRVEKLFF
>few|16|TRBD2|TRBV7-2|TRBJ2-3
TGTGCCAGCAGCTTAGGCCTAGCGGGGGGCGGGGATACGCAGTATTTT
CASSLGLAGGGDTQYF
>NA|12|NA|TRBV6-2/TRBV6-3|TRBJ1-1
TGTGCCAGCAGTCCGACCCGGCGGGAAGCTTTCTTT
CASSPTRREAFF
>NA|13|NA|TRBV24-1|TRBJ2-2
TGTGCCACCTTGGACGGAAACACCGGGGAGCTGTTTTTT
CATLDGNTGELFF
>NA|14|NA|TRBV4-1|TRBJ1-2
TGCGCCAGCAGCCAAGGACGGACGATCTATGGCTACACCTTC
CASSQGRTIYGYTF
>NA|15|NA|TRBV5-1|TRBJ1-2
TGCGCCAGCAGCTTGGGGACAGAGAGATCGTATGGCTACACCTTC
CASSLGTERSYGYTF
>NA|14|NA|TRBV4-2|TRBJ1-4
TGTGCCAGCAGGCGGGCGGCCATGGATGAAAAACTGTTTTTT
CASRRAAMDEKLFF
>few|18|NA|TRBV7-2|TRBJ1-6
TGTGCCAGCAGATCAGGAAGTAGGGCGAGCTCCTATAATTCACCCCTCCACTTT
CASRSGSRASSYNSPLHF
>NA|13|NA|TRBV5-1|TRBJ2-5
TGCGCCAGCAGCAGGGCCGCAGAGGAGACCCAGTACTTC
CASSRAAEETQYF
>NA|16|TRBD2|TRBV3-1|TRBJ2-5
TGTGCCAGCAGCCTGTTTGGGCGGGGGGCCGGGGAGACCCAGTACTTC
CASSLFGRGAGETQYF
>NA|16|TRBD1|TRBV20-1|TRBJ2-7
TGCAGTGCTAGATTACCAGGGGGCGGTGGCTCCTACGAGCAGTACTTC
CSARLPGGGGSYEQYF
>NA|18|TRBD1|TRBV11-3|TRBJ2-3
TGTGCCAGCAGCTTAGAAACCCGACAGGGGATGAGCACAGATACGCAGTATTTT
CASSLETRQGMSTDTQYF
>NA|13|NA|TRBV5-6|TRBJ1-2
TGTGCCAGCAGCTCGGGACCTAACTATGGCTACACCTTC
CASSSGPNYGYTF
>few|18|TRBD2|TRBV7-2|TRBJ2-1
TGTGCCAGCAGCTTAGCGCGAGCTAGCGGGGGGGCGGGCAATGAGCAGTTCTTC
CASSLARASGGAGNEQFF
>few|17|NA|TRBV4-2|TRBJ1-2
TGTGCCAGCAGCCAAGATTTTTCAGTTGGGGGCGTAGGTGGCTACACCTTC
CASSQDFSVGGVGGYTF
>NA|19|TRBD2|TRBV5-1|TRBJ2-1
TGCGCCAGCACGGGACGCACTAGCGGGGGGGCCTCGATTCACAATGAGCAGTTCTTC
CASTGRTSGGASIHNEQFF
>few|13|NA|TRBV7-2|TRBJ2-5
TGTGCCAGCACCCGCAGGGGGGAAGAGACCCAGTACTTC
CASTRRGEETQYF
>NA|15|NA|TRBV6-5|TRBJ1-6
TGTGCCAGCAGTTACTCGGGCAGGGCGAGCTCACCCCTCCACTTT
CASSYSGRASSPLHF
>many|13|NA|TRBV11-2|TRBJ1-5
TGTGCCAGCAGCTTGATAGGCAATCAGCCCCAGCATTTT
CASSLIGNQPQHF
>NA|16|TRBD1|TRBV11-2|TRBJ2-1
TGTGCCAGCAGCCTCCGGACAGGGGGTAAATACAATGAGCAGTTCTTC
CASSLRTGGKYNEQFF
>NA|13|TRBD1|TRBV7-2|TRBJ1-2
TGTGCCAGCAGGGACAGGGGGCGCTATGGCTACACCTTC
CASRDRGRYGYTF
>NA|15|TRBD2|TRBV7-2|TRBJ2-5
TGTGCCAGCAGCCCTACAGCGGGAGTTTTAGAGACCCAGTACTTC
CASSPTAGVLETQYF